This T cell receptor beta chain was sequenced during a study of blood T cell repertoires in COVID-19. Study as a whole: Samples came from the United States, Italy and Spain, spanning acute and convalescent COVID-19. The analysed material was cDNA or gDNA that came from T cells, B-cell-depleted T cells, or PBMCs.

Authors' processing steps: The authors estimated nucleated cell counts from reference gene primer amplification. TCRdb's copy holds only in-frame clones and misses some; the assay was immunoSEQ multiplex PCR. V and J calls and clone size are copied from that table; D and trimming were computed from the DNA. The repertoire has some 310,000 clones, around 90% of them found once; the top ten carry 0.95% to 1.3%. CDR1 SGHNT and CDR2 YYREEE come from the germline V gene (reference sequence). The CDR3 extends over 16 amino acids. The V end lost 0 bases, the J end lost 3 bases, and 12 bases lay between the germline ends. Those enrolled in Seattle joined during active infection and were followed longitudinally afterward.

This clonotype originated in a woman aged 40-49 years with COVID-19, enrolled during active disease. The chain carries TRBV5-4 and TRBJ2-2; tentatively, D is TRBD1 (5 bases). The sample taken for sequencing was peripheral blood. The CDR3 is CASSLVRGLYTGELFF. The CDR3 DNA is TGTGCCAGCAGCTTGGTTAGGGGCTTATACACCGGGGAGCTGTTTTTT.